Sequencing of this T cell receptor (beta chain) was carried out in a study of blood T cell repertoires in COVID-19. Looking at the study overall: Acute and convalescent COVID-19 samples came from the United States, Italy and Spain. PBMCs, B-cell-depleted T cells, or T cells provided the cDNA or gDNA that made up the material.

Original data processing: Cell counts per sample came from amplifying reference gene primers. Profiled with immunoSEQ multiplex PCR; TCRdb holds only in-frame clones, not every one. That table furnishes V, J and clone size, whereas the DNA furnished D and trimming. Of 130,000 or so clones listed, roughly 79% are singletons. Sequenced material: peripheral blood. The sequence was obtained from an older woman with active or convalescent COVID-19.

The CDR3 region has the DNA TGTGCCAGCAGTCAATACAGGGACAATGAGCAGTTCTTC. The encoded protein is CASSQYRDNEQFF. The rearrangement uses TRBV27 and TRBJ2-1; D might be TRBD1 (6 bases). Germline V gene sequence: CDR1 MNHEY, CDR2 SMNVEV (reference sequence). This CDR3 comprises 13 residues. With 5 bases removed from V and 5 bases from J, the gap between germline ends came to 10 bases.